Listed below are T cell receptor beta chains from one sample, sequenced in a study of blood T cells in healthy people across ages. TCRdb re-derived calls from the 5' RACE reads in MiXCR, one entry per CDR3 protein. The repertoire holds some 1.7 million distinct CDR3 sequences, with roughly 28% as singletons. The sequenced material came from blood. These receptor sequences come from a woman between 25 and 40 years old in good health. Both conserved end residues are part of each CDR3. Fields, in order: V gene, J gene, CDR3 protein.

TRBV6-1	TRBJ1-5	CASRPRVGNQPQHF
TRBV20-1	TRBJ1-3	CSAGQAISSGNTIYF
TRBV3-1	TRBJ2-6	CASHTSGGQTGANVPTF
TRBV7-6	TRBJ2-7	CASSLVQSGGTYEQYF
TRBV20-1	TRBJ2-3	CSAPGKGNTDTQYF
TRBV11-2	TRBJ2-5	CASSSTSGREGETQYF
TRBV7-2	TRBJ1-1	CASRAGAADTEAFF
TRBV12-3/TRBV12-4	TRBJ2-2	CASSSIRLAAGELFF
TRBV7-2	TRBJ2-1	CASSLMAGGRNEQFF
TRBV24-1	TRBJ2-3	CATSAEITDTQYF
TRBV9	TRBJ2-7	CASSPRDIPYEQYF
TRBV29-1	TRBJ1-2	CSVQRGQGNYGYTF
TRBV27	TRBJ2-1	CASSIRQAYEQFF
TRBV13	TRBJ2-1	CASSSRTFNEQFF
TRBV12-3/TRBV12-4	TRBJ2-4	CASTPFAKNIQYF
TRBV7-2	TRBJ2-5	CASSTAIRGGQETQYF
TRBV20-1	TRBJ2-1	CSAPDRLAAYNEQFF
TRBV20-1	TRBJ2-5	CGAGSPGQETQYF
TRBV3-1	.	CASSAQVSTDEQYF
TRBV12-3/TRBV12-4	TRBJ1-4	CASSLWVGANFEKLFF
TRBV12-3/TRBV12-4	TRBJ2-6	CASSARNVLTF
TRBV6-2/TRBV6-3	TRBJ2-7	CAGSYETSPPWQYF
TRBV4-3	TRBJ2-7	CASSQTGPFEEQYF
TRBV7-2	TRBJ2-1	CASSQQRGGLNEQFF
TRBV20-1	TRBJ2-1	CSARDRGGALNEQFF
TRBV2	TRBJ2-1	CASRVRAGSGNEQFF
TRBV3-1	TRBJ1-2	CASSQGFGTGADSYGYTF
TRBV5-1	TRBJ1-2	CASSQRPGQTHNGYTF
TRBV7-2	TRBJ2-5	CASSRTGTLETQYF
TRBV28	TRBJ2-1	CASSFRDNYNEQFF
TRBV6-1	TRBJ2-5	CASMTSGQGYETQYF
TRBV4-1	TRBJ1-2	CASSLTPGLDGHTF
TRBV3-1	TRBJ2-1	CASTAFRDSPNEQFF
TRBV18	TRBJ2-2	CASSPLAGMNTGELFF
TRBV5-1	TRBJ1-5	CASSPGTGIGNQPQHF
TRBV6-6	TRBJ2-6	CAIGRGSVSGANVLTF
TRBV5-1	TRBJ2-3	CASRADRVLSDTQYF
TRBV5-1	TRBJ2-6	CASREGAGTGANVLTF
TRBV7-2	TRBJ2-7	CANSLVPLDVGGQYF
TRBV7-9	TRBJ1-2	CASSLGRDYGYTF
TRBV4-1	TRBJ2-1	CASSPAPGAFSEQFF
TRBV7-2	TRBJ2-1	CASSQTGTSGRAHEQFF
TRBV20-1	TRBJ2-1	CSAYSGGGFNEQFF
TRBV28	TRBJ2-4	CASSKGAGANENIQYF
TRBV10-3	TRBJ2-5	CAISEGTAFKETQYF
TRBV7-8	TRBJ2-1	CASSQTSGSWDEQFF
TRBV7-2	TRBJ2-7	CASSAQGQGFYEQYF
TRBV14	TRBJ2-1	CASSQGWGGTGSYNEQFF
TRBV28	TRBJ1-5	CASSLKGQASNQPQHF
TRBV27	TRBJ2-5	CASSPELEGRGETQYF
TRBV7-2	TRBJ2-2	CASSSRTSGYTGELFF
TRBV29-1	TRBJ2-3	CSVATSSGTDTQYF
TRBV18	TRBJ1-2	CASSPREGQVTGYTF